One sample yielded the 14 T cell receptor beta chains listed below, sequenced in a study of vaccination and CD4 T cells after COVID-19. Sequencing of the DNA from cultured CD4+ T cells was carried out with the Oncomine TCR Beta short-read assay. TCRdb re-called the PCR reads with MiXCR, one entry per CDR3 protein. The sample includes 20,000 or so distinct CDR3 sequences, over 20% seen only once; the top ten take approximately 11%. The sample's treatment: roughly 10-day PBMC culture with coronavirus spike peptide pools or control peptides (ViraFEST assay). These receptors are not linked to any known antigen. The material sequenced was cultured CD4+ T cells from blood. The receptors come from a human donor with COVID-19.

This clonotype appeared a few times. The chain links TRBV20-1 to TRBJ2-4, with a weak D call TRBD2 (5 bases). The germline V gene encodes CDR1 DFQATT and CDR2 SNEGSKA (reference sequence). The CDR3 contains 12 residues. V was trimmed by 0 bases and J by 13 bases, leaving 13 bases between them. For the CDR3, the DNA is TGCAGTGCTAGAGAATCGGGGTTCTGGCAGTACTTC. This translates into CSARESGFWQYF.

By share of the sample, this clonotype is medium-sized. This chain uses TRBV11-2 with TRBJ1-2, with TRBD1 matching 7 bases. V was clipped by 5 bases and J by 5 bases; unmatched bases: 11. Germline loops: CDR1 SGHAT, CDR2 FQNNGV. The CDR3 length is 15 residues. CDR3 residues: CASSLGQALGYGYTF. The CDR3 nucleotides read TGTGCCAGCAGCCTAGGACAGGCCTTAGGGTATGGCTACACCTTC.

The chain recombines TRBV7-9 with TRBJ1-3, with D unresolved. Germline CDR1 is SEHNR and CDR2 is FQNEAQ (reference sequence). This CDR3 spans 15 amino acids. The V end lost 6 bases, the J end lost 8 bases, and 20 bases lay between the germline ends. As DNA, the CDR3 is TGTGCCAGCAGGGCCCCTCGGAGGATCGGTGACACCATATATTTT. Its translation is CASRAPRRIGDTIYF.

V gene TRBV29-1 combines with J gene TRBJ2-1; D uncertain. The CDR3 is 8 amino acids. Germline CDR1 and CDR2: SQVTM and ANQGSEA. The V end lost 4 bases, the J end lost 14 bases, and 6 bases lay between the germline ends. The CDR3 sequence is CSVGWEFF. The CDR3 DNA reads TGCAGCGTTGGTTGGGAGTTCTTC.

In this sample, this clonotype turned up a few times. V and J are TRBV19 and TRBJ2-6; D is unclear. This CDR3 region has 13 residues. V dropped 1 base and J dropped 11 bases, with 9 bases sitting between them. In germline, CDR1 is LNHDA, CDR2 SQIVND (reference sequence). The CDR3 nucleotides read TGTGCCAGTAGTATAGGTCATCAAGACGTCCTGACTTTC. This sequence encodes CASSIGHQDVLTF.

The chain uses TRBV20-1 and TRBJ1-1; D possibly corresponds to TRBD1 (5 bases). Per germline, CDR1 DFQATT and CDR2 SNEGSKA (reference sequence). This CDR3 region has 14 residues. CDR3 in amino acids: CSAVDSTERTEAFF. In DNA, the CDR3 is TGCAGCGCGGTAGATTCGACAGAGAGAACTGAAGCTTTCTTT.

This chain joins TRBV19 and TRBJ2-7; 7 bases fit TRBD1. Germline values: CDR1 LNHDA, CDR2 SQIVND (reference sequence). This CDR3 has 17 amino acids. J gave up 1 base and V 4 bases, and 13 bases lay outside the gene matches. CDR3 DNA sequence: TGTGCCAGTAGTACCCTCCCGGGACAGACAATTTCCTACGAGCAGTACTTC. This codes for CASSTLPGQTISYEQYF. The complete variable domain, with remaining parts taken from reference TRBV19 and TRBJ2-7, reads DGGITQSPKYLFRKEGQNVTLSCEQNLNHDAMYWYRQDPGQGLRLIYYSQIVNDFQKGDIAEGYSVSREKKESFPLTVTSAQKNPTAFYLCASSTLPGQTISYEQYFGPGTRLTVT.

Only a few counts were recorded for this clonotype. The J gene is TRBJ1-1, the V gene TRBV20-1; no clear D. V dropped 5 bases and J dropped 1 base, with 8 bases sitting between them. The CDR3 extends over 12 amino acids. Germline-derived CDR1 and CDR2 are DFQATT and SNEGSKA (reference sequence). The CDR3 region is CSAPRTNTEAFF. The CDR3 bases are TGCAGTGCTCCCCGGACGAACACTGAAGCTTTCTTT.

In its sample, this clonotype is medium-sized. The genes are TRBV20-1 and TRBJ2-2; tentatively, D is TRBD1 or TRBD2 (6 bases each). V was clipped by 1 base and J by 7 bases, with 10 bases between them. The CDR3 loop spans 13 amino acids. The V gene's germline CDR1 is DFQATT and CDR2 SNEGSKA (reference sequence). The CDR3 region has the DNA TGCAGTGCTAGAGTGGGGGGCGGCGGGGAGCTGTTTTTT. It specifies CSARVGGGGELFF.

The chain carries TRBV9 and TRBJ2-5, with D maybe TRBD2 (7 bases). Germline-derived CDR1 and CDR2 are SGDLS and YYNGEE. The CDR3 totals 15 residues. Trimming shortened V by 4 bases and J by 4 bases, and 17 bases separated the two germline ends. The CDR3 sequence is CASSPPRGGGETQYF. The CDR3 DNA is TGTGCCAGCAGCCCACCTAGGGGGGGAGGAGAGACCCAGTACTTC.

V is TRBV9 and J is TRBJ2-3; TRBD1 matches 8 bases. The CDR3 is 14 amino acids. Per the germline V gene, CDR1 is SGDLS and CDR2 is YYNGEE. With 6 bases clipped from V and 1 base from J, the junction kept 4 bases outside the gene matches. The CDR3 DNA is TGTGCCAGCACCCCGGGACAGGGCACAGATACGCAGTATTTT. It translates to CASTPGQGTDTQYF.

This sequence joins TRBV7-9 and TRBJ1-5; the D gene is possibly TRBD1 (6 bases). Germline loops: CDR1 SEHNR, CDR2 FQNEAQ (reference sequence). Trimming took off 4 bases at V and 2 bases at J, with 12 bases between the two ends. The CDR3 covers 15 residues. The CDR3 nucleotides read TGTGCCAGCAGCTACGGACAGATAGGCAATCAGCCCCAGCATTTT. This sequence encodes CASSYGQIGNQPQHF.

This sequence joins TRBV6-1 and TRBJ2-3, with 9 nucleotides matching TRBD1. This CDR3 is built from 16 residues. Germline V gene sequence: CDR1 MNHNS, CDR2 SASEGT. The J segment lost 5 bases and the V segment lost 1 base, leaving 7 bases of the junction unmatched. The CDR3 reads CASSEVETGGRDTQYF. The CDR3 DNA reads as TGTGCCAGCAGTGAAGTGGAGACAGGGGGAAGAGATACGCAGTATTTT.

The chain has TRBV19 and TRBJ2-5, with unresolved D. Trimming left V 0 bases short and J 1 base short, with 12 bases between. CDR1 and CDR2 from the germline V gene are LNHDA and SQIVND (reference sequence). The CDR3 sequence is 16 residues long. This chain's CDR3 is CASSIDLGRIQETQYF. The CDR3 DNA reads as TGTGCCAGTAGTATAGATCTTGGGCGGATCCAAGAGACCCAGTACTTC.